The T cell receptor (beta chain) under discussion was sequenced for a study of T cell responses to AZD1222 COVID-19 vaccine. Study-level information: Second-dose intervals near 4 or 12 weeks were combined. Findings and caveats of the study: Among vaccine-associated CD4 TCRs, coverage spanned spike, with dominance at 160-218 and 743-854. Just five to seven people given AZD1222 tested seropositive at baseline. Females outnumbered males among donors, who were mostly white British; clonal diversity was possibly underestimated.

The CDR3 covers 15 residues. Trimming shortened V by 2 bases and J by 2 bases, and 9 bases separated the two germline ends. Looked up from germline, CDR1 is MNHEY and CDR2 is SVGAGI. Remarks on this clone: Antigen unknown.

The protocol was immunoSEQ multiplex PCR, while the TCRdb copy is restricted to in-frame clones and leaves out a portion. Of 100,000 to 150,000 clones in the sample, 80% to 90% were seen once. The clonotype comes from an adult in good health. V gene TRBV6-5 combines with J gene TRBJ2-2; D possibly matches TRBD1 or TRBD2 (5 bases each). Sequencing used peripheral blood, obtained on day 0 of AZD1222 vaccination. The CDR3 region is CASSYGGPNTGELFF. CDR3 nucleotide sequence: TGTGCCAGCAGTTACGGGGGACCTAACACCGGGGAGCTGTTTTTT.